This paragraph covers one TCR beta chain sequence. Its antigen is as yet unknown. Indicated time point: blood 4 weeks post-SBRT, at nephrectomy. Treatment specified: 15 Gy SBRT to primary tumor, nephrectomy 4 weeks later. Nephrectomy followed 15 Gy stereotactic body radiation by 4 weeks. Radiation-treated patients gave blood at baseline, week 2 and week 4. Clear cell pathology was present in this patient's renal cell carcinoma. Germline V gene sequence: CDR1 MNHEY, CDR2 SVGAGI. This CDR3 has 13 amino acids. V lost 5 bases to trimming and J lost 8 bases, with 15 bases between them. TCRdb's copy holds only in-frame clones and misses some; the assay was immunoSEQ multiplex PCR. The sample lists about 74,000 clones, about 89% seen once, with roughly 6% in the top ten. This record comes from a study of radiation and T cells in renal cell carcinoma. Whole-study findings and limits: In blood, top tumor clones expanded by 2 weeks, shrinking by 4.

The chain joins TRBV6-5 to TRBJ1-2; D gene unclear. This specimen consisted of blood, obtained from a patient whose treatment included radiotherapy and nephrectomy. The TCR comes from a woman aged 70 to 79 with renal cell carcinoma. The CDR3 coding sequence is TGTGCCAGCAGTAACCCCCCCTCGGTCGGCTACACCTTC. Its protein product is CASSNPPSVGYTF.